A selection of T cell receptor beta chains follows, all from one sample in a study of blood T cell repertoires in COVID-19. The assay was immunoSEQ multiplex PCR, and TCRdb's table has in-frame clones only and misses some. There are 92,000 or so clones in the sample; 60% to 80% occur only once, and approximately 15% lies in the top ten. The sample taken for sequencing was peripheral blood. The receptors were sampled from a woman of 80 years or more with acute or convalescent COVID-19. The CDR3 runs from the conserved cysteine through the conserved F or W. Part of the rows lack a size; the others show once, few, many or a class for expanded clones.

.	TRBJ1-3	TRBV7-2	CATVQGASGNTIYF
.	TRBJ2-3	TRBV4-2	CASSRTSGGQSTDTQYF
.	TRBJ2-1	TRBV6-1	CASSEAVAGGPYNEQFF
.	TRBJ1-1	TRBV4-1	CASSRQGRALGTEAFF
.	TRBJ2-2	TRBV9	CARRVAAGGPSSGELFF
.	TRBJ1-1	TRBV6-2/TRBV6-3	CASSYPGQSAFF
.	TRBJ2-1	TRBV10-3	CAISERTSGNNEQFF
.	TRBJ2-3	TRBV7-3	CASSLRGGTDTQYF
.	TRBJ2-1	TRBV9	CASNPAGGTSYNEQFF
.	TRBJ1-2	TRBV6-2/TRBV6-3	CASSVQGLDDYTF
.	TRBJ1-2	TRBV19	CASSIKVVGQPIF
.	TRBJ1-1	TRBV28	CASSLGHPNTEAFF
.	TRBJ1-1	TRBV29-1	CSGRTGTASTEAFF
.	TRBJ1-3	TRBV10-3	CAISEDRVAGNTIYF
.	TRBJ1-1	TRBV28	CASSSPVNRVEAFF
.	TRBJ1-2	TRBV6-4	CASSEDDRGDGYTF
.	TRBJ1-2	TRBV4-2	CASSQPGTGDFYGYTF
.	TRBJ2-7	TRBV15	CATSKDTTYEQYF
.	TRBJ2-3	TRBV30	CAWSGGLATSTDTQYF
.	TRBJ2-2	TRBV29-1	CSVVGDTGELFF
.	TRBJ2-4	TRBV28	CASQDRVKNIQYF
.	TRBJ1-1	TRBV3-1/TRBV3-2	CASSQRGISEAFF
.	TRBJ1-3	TRBV6-5	CASSYGQGPSGNTIYF
.	TRBJ1-5	TRBV27	CASRPLGTVINQPQHF
.	TRBJ1-5	TRBV5-1	CASSLDGSDQPQHF
many	TRBJ2-1	TRBV7-2	CASSPAQRGGVGFF
.	TRBJ2-7	TRBV7-2	CASSTGTSSYEQYF
few	TRBJ1-4	TRBV5-4	CASSPGQINEKLFF
.	TRBJ1-4	TRBV4-1	CASSQIKGQGVSTNEKLFF
.	TRBJ2-2	TRBV4-1	CASSQDSLEQVDTGELFF
.	TRBJ1-1	TRBV15	CATSRDTGTRIGRYTEAFF
few	TRBJ1-2	TRBV5-4	CASSPRTGPGDGYTF
.	TRBJ1-5	TRBV5-1	CASSLGGTGDQPQHF
.	TRBJ1-5	TRBV18	CASSPSGTSNQPQHF
.	TRBJ1-6	TRBV6-6	CASSYSSDSPLHF
.	TRBJ1-2	TRBV28	CASSLSGAGGAVLGYTF
.	TRBJ1-2	TRBV19	CASSMGQAGGYTF
few	TRBJ1-5	TRBV15	CATSRAGQPQHF
.	.	TRBV24-1	CATSDSLSRSLSGGQYF
.	TRBJ1-5	TRBV7-9	CASSFGGGKEPQHF
.	TRBJ1-2	TRBV6-2/TRBV6-3	CASSYPEGSTGYTF
.	TRBJ1-5	TRBV7-8	CASSLEGTPNQPQHF
.	TRBJ2-7	TRBV30	CAWSVTYEQYF
.	TRBJ2-5	TRBV7-2	CASSLDRGETQYF
.	TRBJ2-7	TRBV19	CASSMTEHPYEQYF
.	TRBJ2-5	TRBV9	CASSVGVWETQYF
.	TRBJ2-3	TRBV2	CASTAGTSGNTQYF
once	TRBJ2-3	TRBV5-1	CASSLDFGTDTQYF
.	TRBJ1-3	TRBV15	CATRMDRAYSSSGNTIYF
.	TRBJ2-1	TRBV30	CALRLAGVYNEQFF
.	TRBJ1-3	TRBV28	CASSGNRDFRNTIYF
.	TRBJ2-1	TRBV28	CASSFVQRGGGEQFF
.	TRBJ1-4	TRBV7-2	CASSLNQPGTNEKLFF
.	TRBJ1-6	TRBV6-5	CASSSVPGQANSPLHF
.	TRBJ1-5	TRBV9	CASSSQGASNQPQHF
.	TRBJ2-5	TRBV10-3	CAIGAGGAGETQYF
.	TRBJ2-1	TRBV4-1	CASSFSGGADEQFF
.	TRBJ1-1	TRBV7-8	CASSRAGGRVDTEAFF
.	TRBJ1-1	TRBV3-1/TRBV3-2	CASRFQGEAFF